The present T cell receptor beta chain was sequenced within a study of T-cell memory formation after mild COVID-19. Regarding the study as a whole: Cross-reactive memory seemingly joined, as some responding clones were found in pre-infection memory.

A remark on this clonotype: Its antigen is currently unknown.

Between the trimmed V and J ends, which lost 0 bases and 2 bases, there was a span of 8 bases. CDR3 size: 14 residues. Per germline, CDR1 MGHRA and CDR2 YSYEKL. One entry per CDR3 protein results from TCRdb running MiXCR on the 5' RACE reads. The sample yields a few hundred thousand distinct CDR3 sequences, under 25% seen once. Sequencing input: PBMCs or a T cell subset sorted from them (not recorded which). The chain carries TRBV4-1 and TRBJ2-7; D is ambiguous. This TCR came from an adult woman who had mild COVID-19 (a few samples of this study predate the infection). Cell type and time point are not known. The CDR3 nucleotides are TGCGCCAGCAGCCAAGACGGAGTCCCCTACGAGCAGTACTTC. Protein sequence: CASSQDGVPYEQYF.